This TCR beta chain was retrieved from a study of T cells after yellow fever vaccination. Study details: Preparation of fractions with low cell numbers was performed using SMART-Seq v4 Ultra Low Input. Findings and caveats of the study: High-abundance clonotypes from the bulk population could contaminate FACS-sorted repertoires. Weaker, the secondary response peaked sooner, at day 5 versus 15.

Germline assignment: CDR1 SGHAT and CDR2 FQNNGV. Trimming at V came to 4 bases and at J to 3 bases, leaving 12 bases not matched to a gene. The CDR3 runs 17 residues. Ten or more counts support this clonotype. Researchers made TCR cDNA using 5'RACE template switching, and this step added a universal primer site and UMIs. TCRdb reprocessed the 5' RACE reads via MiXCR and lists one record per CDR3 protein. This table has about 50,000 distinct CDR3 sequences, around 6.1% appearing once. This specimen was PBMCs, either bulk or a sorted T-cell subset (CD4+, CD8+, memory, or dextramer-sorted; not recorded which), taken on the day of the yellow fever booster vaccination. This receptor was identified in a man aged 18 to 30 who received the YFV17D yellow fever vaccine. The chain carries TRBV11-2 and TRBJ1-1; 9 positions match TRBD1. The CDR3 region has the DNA TGTGCCAGCAGCTCGAGGACCGGGACAGGGCTCCACACTGAAGCTTTCTTT. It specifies CASSSRTGTGLHTEAFF.